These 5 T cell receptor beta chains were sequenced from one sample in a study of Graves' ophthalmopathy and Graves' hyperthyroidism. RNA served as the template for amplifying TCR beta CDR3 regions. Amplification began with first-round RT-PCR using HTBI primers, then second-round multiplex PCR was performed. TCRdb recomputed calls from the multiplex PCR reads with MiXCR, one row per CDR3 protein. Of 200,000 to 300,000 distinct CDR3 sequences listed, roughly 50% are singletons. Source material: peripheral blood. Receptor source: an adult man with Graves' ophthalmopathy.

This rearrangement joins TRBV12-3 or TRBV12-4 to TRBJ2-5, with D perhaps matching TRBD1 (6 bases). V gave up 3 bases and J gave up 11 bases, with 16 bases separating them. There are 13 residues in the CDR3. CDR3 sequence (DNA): TGTGCCAGCAGTTTTAACAGGGAAGGGGAGCAGTACTTC. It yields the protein CASSFNREGEQYF.

CDR3 bases: TGTGCCAGCAGCGCGGGGACAGGGATAAGGGAAAAACTGTTTTTT. This encodes CASSAGTGIREKLFF. This rearrangement joins TRBV11-2 to TRBJ1-4; TRBD1 agrees at 9 bases. Germline lookup yields CDR1 SGHAT and CDR2 FQNNGV. V lost 5 bases and J lost 8; bases outside the gene matches: 9. This CDR3 spans 15 amino acids.

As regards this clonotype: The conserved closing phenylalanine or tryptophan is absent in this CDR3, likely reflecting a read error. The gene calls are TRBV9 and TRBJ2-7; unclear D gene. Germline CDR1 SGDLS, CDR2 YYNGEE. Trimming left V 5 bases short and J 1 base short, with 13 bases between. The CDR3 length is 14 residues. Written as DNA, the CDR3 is TGTGCCAGCAGTTTATCGATACAGTCCTACGAGCAGTACCTC. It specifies CASSLSIQSYEQYL.

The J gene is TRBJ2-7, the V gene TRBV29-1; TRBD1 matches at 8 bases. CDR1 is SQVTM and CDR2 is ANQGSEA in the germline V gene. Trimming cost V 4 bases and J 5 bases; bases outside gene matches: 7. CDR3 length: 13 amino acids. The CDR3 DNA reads TGCAGCGTTGCTTGGGGGACAGGTGACGAGCAGTACTTC. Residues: CSVAWGTGDEQYF.

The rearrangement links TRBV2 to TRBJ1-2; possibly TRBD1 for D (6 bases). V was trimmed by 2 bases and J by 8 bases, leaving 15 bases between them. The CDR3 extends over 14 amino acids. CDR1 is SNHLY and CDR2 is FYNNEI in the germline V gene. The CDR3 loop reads CASSETRRGKGYTF. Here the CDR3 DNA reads TGTGCCAGCAGTGAAACTCGCAGGGGAAAGGGCTACACCTTC.